A single sample gave rise to the 25 T cell receptor beta chains below, sequenced in a study of OX40 agonist ivuxolimab in advanced cancers. Method: immunoSEQ multiplex PCR; TCRdb's copy keeps in-frame clones and lacks some. The sample has 70,000 to 85,000 clones, 84% seen once. The sequenced sample was CD4+ or CD8+ T cells sorted from blood, obtained in a trial of the OX40 agonist ivuxolimab. The source of these receptors is an adult with an advanced solid tumor such as melanoma, head and neck, liver or kidney cancer.

The chain joins TRBV7-9 to TRBJ1-3; D is unresolved. Trimming removed 5 bases from V and 0 bases from J, with 8 bases in between. This CDR3 comprises 14 residues. CDR1 and CDR2 from the germline V gene are SEHNR and FQNEAQ (reference sequence). The DNA for the CDR3 is TGTGCCAGCAGCGGTGGCAGCTCTGGAAACACCATATATTTT. It is translated as CASSGGSSGNTIYF.

The chain uses TRBV9 and TRBJ2-2, with 8 bases that match TRBD1. Germline assignment: CDR1 SGDLS and CDR2 YYNGEE. J was trimmed by 7 bases and V by 2 bases; bases with no gene match: 7. This CDR3 contains 15 residues. This CDR3 reads CASSVTGGTVGELFF. The CDR3 region has the DNA TGTGCCAGCAGCGTTACAGGGGGAACGGTCGGGGAGCTGTTTTTT.

The chain is built from TRBV11-1 and TRBJ1-1; tentatively, D is TRBD1 (5 bases). This CDR3 is 14 amino acids long. Trimming removed 0 bases from V and 1 base from J, with 6 bases in between. From germline, CDR1 is SGHAT and CDR2 FQDESV (reference sequence). The CDR3 sequence is CASSLAGANTEAFF. The CDR3 region has the DNA TGTGCCAGCAGCTTAGCTGGGGCGAACACTGAAGCTTTCTTT.

The chain combines TRBV6-6 with TRBJ1-5; D unresolved. CDR3 size: 13 residues. Germline values: CDR1 MNHNY, CDR2 SVGAGI (reference sequence). Between the trimmed V and J ends, which lost 0 bases and 5 bases, there was a span of 5 bases. CDR3 in amino acids: CASSYSPHQPQHF. Here the CDR3 DNA reads TGTGCCAGCAGTTACTCTCCCCATCAGCCCCAGCATTTT.

DNA of the CDR3: TGTGCCAGCAGCTACGGGAGTGGGTTAGCAGATACGCAGTATTTT. The encoded protein is CASSYGSGLADTQYF. The chain employs TRBV7-7 and TRBJ2-3, with a possible D match to TRBD2 (6 bases). V lost 4 bases and J 4 bases, leaving 15 bases between the germline ends. Per germline, CDR1 SSHAT and CDR2 FNYEAQ (reference sequence). This CDR3 comprises 15 residues.

Only a few counts were recorded for this clone. This sequence joins TRBV7-3 and TRBJ2-1; 10 bases are a match to TRBD2. With V trimmed by 4 bases and J by 9 bases, 6 bases remained unmatched. The CDR3 has 14 amino acids. CDR1 and CDR2 (germline): SGHTA, FQGTGA. The DNA for the CDR3 is TGTGCCAGCAGCTCTAGCGGGAGAAGGACTGAGCAGTTCTTC. Translated: CASSSSGRRTEQFF.

The chain links TRBV7-3 to TRBJ2-3, with no clear D. V lost 5 bases and J lost 6, with 15 bases in between. Germline V gives CDR1 SGHTA, CDR2 FQGTGA. The CDR3 runs to 14 residues. CDR3 sequence (DNA): TGTGCCAGCAGCCCGACCCCGCTCGGGGATACGCAGTATTTT. It specifies CASSPTPLGDTQYF.

This clone appeared a few times. The chain links TRBV7-2 to TRBJ2-3; D possibly corresponds to TRBD2 (5 bases). The CDR3 contains 13 residues. Trimming shortened V by 5 bases and J by 7 bases, and 13 bases separated the two germline ends. Germline loops: CDR1 SGHTA, CDR2 FQGNSA. CDR3 DNA sequence: TGTGCCAGCAGCCCGCTACTAGGAAATACGCAGTATTTT. It is translated as CASSPLLGNTQYF.

This chain uses TRBV7-3 with TRBJ1-1; tentatively, D is TRBD1 (6 bases). Germline V CDR1 and CDR2: SGHTA, FQGTGA. This CDR3 contains 16 residues. Trimming left V 4 bases short and J 1 base short, with 16 bases between. The CDR3 sequence: CASSSSSGARNTEAFF. The CDR3 nucleotides read TGTGCCAGCAGCTCCTCATCGGGGGCACGGAACACTGAAGCTTTCTTT.

The CDR3 nucleotides are TGTGCCAGCAGTCCCACGGGGGGCAGTCGGGGCTACACCTTC. Translation: CASSPTGGSRGYTF. The chain uses TRBV27 and TRBJ1-2; D is possibly TRBD1 (6 bases). The germline V gene has CDR1 MNHEY and CDR2 SMNVEV (reference sequence). Trimming took off 5 bases at V and 8 bases at J, with 18 bases between the two ends. The CDR3 consists of 14 residues.

The rearrangement links TRBV15 to TRBJ2-1; D is undetermined. The V end was cut by 3 bases, the J end by 7 bases, with 10 bases between. This CDR3 has 13 residues. The germline V gene has CDR1 LNHNV and CDR2 YYDKDF (reference sequence). The CDR3 is CATSSVRFNEQFF. The CDR3 nucleotides read TGTGCCACCAGCAGTGTGAGGTTTAATGAGCAGTTCTTC.

The chain joins TRBV2 to TRBJ1-2; 7 bases align to TRBD1. The CDR3 runs to 17 residues. Unmatched junction bases numbered 18, after V lost 4 bases and J lost 7 bases. Germline V lookup: CDR1 SNHLY, CDR2 FYNNEI. Here the CDR3 DNA reads TGTGCCAGCAGTGTTCCGGGACAGATATATCTTGGAGGTGGCTACACCTTC. Its protein product is CASSVPGQIYLGGGYTF.

This clone has a single count. The gene calls are TRBV7-9 and TRBJ2-3; possibly TRBD1 for D (6 bases). CDR1 SEHNR and CDR2 FQNEAQ come from the germline V gene (reference sequence). The CDR3 consists of 16 residues. Deletions cut 4 bases from V and 1 base from J, with 15 bases between. The CDR3 nucleotides read TGTGCCAGCAGCTCCCCCGGGGCAGGGGGCACAGATACGCAGTATTTT. Translating gives CASSSPGAGGTDTQYF.

This clone is a singleton in its sample. The genes are TRBV4-2 and TRBJ2-5; tentative D call: TRBD2 (5 bases). The length of the CDR3 is 14 residues. Deletions cut 1 base from V and 5 bases from J, with 11 bases between. The germline CDR1 and CDR2 sequences are LGHNA and YNFKEQ. The CDR3 region is CASSQARGQETQYF. DNA for the CDR3: TGTGCCAGCAGCCAAGCCAGAGGGCAGGAGACCCAGTACTTC.

The V call is TRBV18, the J call TRBJ2-3, with 13 bases fitting TRBD2. J gave up 5 bases and V 1 base, and 6 bases lay outside the gene matches. Germline-derived CDR1 and CDR2 are KGHSH and LQKENI. The CDR3 runs 17 residues. The CDR3 region has the DNA TGTGCCAGCTCACCACGGACTAGCGGGAGCGGTAAAGATACGCAGTATTTT. Translating it yields CASSPRTSGSGKDTQYF. Full variable domain (remainder filled in from reference TRBV18 and TRBJ2-3): NAGVMQNPRHLVRRRGQEARLRCSPMKGHSHVYWYRQLPEEGLKFMVYLQKENIIDESGMPKERFSAEFPKEGPSILRIQQVVRGDSAAYFCASSPRTSGSGKDTQYFGPGTRLTVL.

The rearrangement uses TRBV5-6 and TRBJ2-3; the D gene is possibly TRBD1 (6 bases). V was cut by 5 bases and J by 4 bases, with 8 bases left in between. This CDR3 contains 12 residues. CDR1 and CDR2 from the germline V gene are SGHDT and YYEEEE. The DNA of the CDR3 is TGTGCCAGCAGTTGGGGGCCAGATACGCAGTATTTT. Translation: CASSWGPDTQYF.

The chain couples TRBV30 to TRBJ1-5, with 7 bases fitting TRBD1. The CDR3 has 13 residues. Germline assignment: CDR1 GTSNPN and CDR2 SVGIG (reference sequence). Trimming removed 5 bases from V and 4 bases from J; junction bases left unmatched: 5. In DNA form, the CDR3 reads TGTGCCTGGTCGACAGGGAGAAATCAGCCCCAGCATTTT. Its protein product is CAWSTGRNQPQHF.

CDR3 sequence reads: CASSAIRSGSGANVLTF. For the CDR3, the DNA is TGTGCCAGCAGCGCTATTCGGTCCGGCTCTGGGGCCAACGTCCTGACTTTC. This chain joins TRBV9 and TRBJ2-6, with D unresolved. The CDR3 is 17 amino acids. Per the germline V gene, CDR1 is SGDLS and CDR2 is YYNGEE. Trimming left V 3 bases short and J 0 bases short, with 13 bases between.

The CDR3 reads CASSLGVSGSQMKQFF. CDR3 nucleotide sequence: TGTGCCAGCAGCTTGGGGGTTAGCGGCTCCCAAATGAAACAGTTCTTC. The gene calls are TRBV5-4 and TRBJ2-1, with TRBD2 as a possible D gene (6 bases). V was clipped by 0 bases and J by 13 bases, with 23 bases between them. The CDR3 is made up of 16 amino acids. Germline loops: CDR1 SGHNT, CDR2 YYREEE (reference sequence).

This chain links TRBV19 with TRBJ2-1, with 8 nucleotides matching TRBD1. CDR3 length equals 14 residues. Germline-derived CDR1 and CDR2 are LNHDA and SQIVND (reference sequence). J lost 7 bases, V lost 6 bases, and 8 bases had no gene match. The CDR3 DNA reads TGTGCCAGTAGGGAACAGGGGGTTCGGAATGAGCAGTTCTTC. It codes for CASREQGVRNEQFF. The full variable domain, its missing parts supplied by reference TRBV19 and TRBJ2-1, is DGGITQSPKYLFRKEGQNVTLSCEQNLNHDAMYWYRQDPGQGLRLIYYSQIVNDFQKGDIAEGYSVSREKKESFPLTVTSAQKNPTAFYLCASREQGVRNEQFFGPGTRLTVL.

This chain uses TRBV30 with TRBJ1-4; TRBD1 aligns across 9 bases. Trimming at V came to 0 bases and at J to 7 bases, leaving 9 bases not matched to a gene. The CDR3 is 16 amino acids. In germline, CDR1 is GTSNPN, CDR2 SVGIG (reference sequence). The CDR3 is CAWSVSVDRGFEKLFF. Written as DNA, the CDR3 is TGTGCCTGGAGTGTATCGGTAGACAGGGGGTTTGAAAAACTGTTTTTT.

The chain has TRBV28 and TRBJ2-2; 8 bases fit TRBD1. Germline loops: CDR1 MDHEN, CDR2 SYDVKM. This CDR3 contains 13 residues. J lost 6 bases, V lost 7 bases, and 4 bases had no gene match. DNA for the CDR3: TGTGCCAGCACTCGACAGGGGCCCGGGGAGCTGTTTTTT. Protein product: CASTRQGPGELFF.

V gene TRBV7-3 combines with J gene TRBJ2-3; the D gene is possibly TRBD2 (5 bases). This CDR3 has 12 residues. Trimming left V 5 bases short and J 6 bases short, with 9 bases between. Germline V gives CDR1 SGHTA, CDR2 FQGTGA. The CDR3 sequence is CASSTGGDTQYF. The CDR3, as DNA: TGTGCCAGCAGCACCGGCGGGGATACGCAGTATTTT.

This clone was detected only a few times. V is TRBV11-2 and J is TRBJ2-7; 7 bases are a match to TRBD2. The length of the CDR3 is 12 residues. The V gene's germline CDR1 is SGHAT and CDR2 FQNNGV. V trimming: 4 bases; J trimming: 6 bases; junction bases outside the gene matches: 3. CDR3 sequence: CASSYTSVEQYF. The CDR3 region has the DNA TGTGCCAGCAGCTATACTAGCGTCGAGCAGTACTTC.

The gene calls are TRBV28 and TRBJ2-7; 7 positions agree with TRBD1. The V and J ends lost 4 bases and 3 bases, in that order; junction bases with no gene match: 12. This CDR3 has 16 residues. CDR1 is MDHEN, CDR2 SYDVKM, per germline. For the CDR3, the DNA is TGTGCCAGCAGTTCCGAAGACAGGGCACCGGTCTACGAGCAGTACTTC. Protein sequence: CASSSEDRAPVYEQYF. The full variable domain, completed using reference TRBV28 and TRBJ2-7, is DVKVTQSSRYLVKRTGEKVFLECVQDMDHENMFWYRQDPGLGLRLIYFSYDVKMKEKGDIPEGYSVSREKKERFSLILESASTNQTSMYLCASSSEDRAPVYEQYFGPGTRLTVT.